This TCR beta chain was found in a study of T cells in Graves' hyperthyroidism and ophthalmopathy (dated by TCRdb to the late 2010s). In the study overall: Peripheral blood samples were taken at initial diagnosis, before any treatment was given. Whether ophthalmopathy could be predicted prospectively was tested in an independent validation cohort made up of about 18 hyperthyroidism patients plus 17 patients who later progressed to ophthalmopathy. To identify TCR V-J signatures that set the groups apart, the researchers used a discovery cohort of 90 to 100 patients, made up of roughly 45 with Graves' ophthalmopathy and 57 with stable Graves' hyperthyroidism. After sampling, hyperthyroidism patients received methimazole starting at 30 mg daily, and ophthalmopathy patients received high-dose intravenous methylprednisolone. The 90 to 100 discovery patients were randomly divided into training and test sets at a 7:3 ratio. In addition, the study compared T-cell repertoires in thyroid tissue and in blood from six Graves' hyperthyroidism patients. TCR Vbeta CDR3 sequencing of 140 or so peripheral blood samples (around 45 ophthalmopathy, about 74 hyperthyroidism and approximately 17 progressor patients) is reported in the paper. General study outcomes and caveats: In validation, the model predicted progression to ophthalmopathy with around 71% sensitivity and approximately 78% specificity, a median of about 6.7 months before onset. Most expanded thyroid clonotypes (frequency above 0.001) were also found in blood, which suggests that blood repertoires may mirror thyroid immune responses. A 13 V-J signature model separated ophthalmopathy from stable hyperthyroidism, with approximately 87% sensitivity and roughly 81% specificity in cross-validation and 80%/75% in testing. No statistical method was used to set the sample size in advance, and investigators knew the group allocation.

The TCR beta CDR3 regions were amplified from the RNA transcripts. The first round of RT-PCR for the TCR CDR3 was performed with the HTBI primer set and the Qiagen OneStep RT-PCR kit. The libraries were constructed in a second round of multiplex PCR and then size-selected and purified. The libraries were sequenced on an Illumina HiSeq2000 using paired-end 100 bp reads. Concerning the study's data processing: SOAPnuke was used to process the raw data, removing reads that contained adapters or uncalled bases, had a mean Phred below 15, or lacked an exact match to the constant primer or identifier. COPE v1.2.5 was used to merge the high-quality paired reads, and each unique nucleotide sequence was defined as a clonotype. Clonotypes were aligned to IMGT TRBV, TRBD and TRBJ reference segments using MiTCR v1.1. Analysis was restricted to V-J combinations with a frequency above 0.0001, which covered 99.2% of repertoires. A TCS score was defined as the ratio of F50 (clonal expansion) to E x V (chaos), with BLOSUM62-based TCRdist applied between CDR3 peptides within each V-J. Welch's t-statistics and random forest reduced roughly 530 V-J features to some 14, which were used in a naive Bayes classifier (R e1071). Thyroid-blood repertoire similarity was quantified with the Morisita-Horn index. The public reads were reprocessed in TCRdb via fastp at Q25 and MiXCR, keeping in-frame beta chains. Each entry merges the rows of one CDR3 protein and shows their most common DNA and genes. The V and J calls, along with clone size, are taken from TCRdb and not from the paper's own processing. The sample records nearly 750,000 distinct CDR3 sequences, 35% of which are singletons. The ten largest clones take up around 30% of the sample.

This clonotype has at least ten counts. Its antigen remains unidentified. No per-base quality is available; no much larger clone lies one base away. The CDR3 has 16 amino acids, counting the end cysteine and phenylalanine. Only the CDR3 portion is preserved as DNA: 48 bases, with reading frame beginning at the first base. V lost 3 bases and J lost 0 bases; the stretch between them is 14 bases long. Stable Graves' hyperthyroidism was defined as no progression to ophthalmopathy during 18 months of follow-up. Hyperthyroidism patients were newly diagnosed, had a disease duration of under 2 months, and were aged 18 to 65 years. Patients with uncontrolled infections, other autoimmune diseases, pregnancy or lactation were excluded. Diagnoses were based on clinical symptoms, serum thyroxine and TRAb, thyroid ultrasound and orbital computed tomography. Ficoll-Paque density gradient centrifugation was used to isolate PBMCs from 8 to 10 ml of fresh peripheral blood. Total RNA was extracted with Trizol reagent, and quality was checked on an Agilent 2100 Bioanalyzer.

Recombination linked TRBV12-3 or TRBV12-4 to TRBJ1-1; no D gene can be assigned with confidence. Sequencing was carried out using blood. This clonotype was sampled from a woman aged 40 to 55 with Graves' hyperthyroidism. The DNA sequence is given as TGTGCCAGCAGTTTTCTGCCCGTTCCTGTGAACACTGAAGCTTTCTTT. This yields the protein CASSFLPVPVNTEAFF.